The 5 T cell receptor beta chains below all came from one sample that was sequenced in a study of blood T cells in healthy people across ages. The second PCR ran roughly 6 to 11 cycles with a sample-barcoded 5' primer and J-beta primers. One entry per CDR3 protein results from TCRdb running MiXCR on the 5' RACE reads. In the table there are 720,000 or so distinct CDR3 sequences, 35% to 50% of which are singletons. The sequenced sample consisted of blood. The source of these receptors is a man of 80 years or more in good health.

Many counts were recorded for this clonotype. This chain connects TRBV7-2 to TRBJ2-5; TRBD1 matches at 7 bases. The germline CDR1 and CDR2 sequences are SGHTA and FQGNSA. V was clipped by 5 bases and J by 5 bases; unmatched bases: 5. The CDR3 totals 13 residues. The chain's CDR3 is CASSPGQFETQYF. In DNA, the CDR3 is TGTGCCAGCAGCCCGGGACAGTTCGAGACCCAGTACTTC.

The V and J genes are TRBV6-2 or TRBV6-3 and TRBJ1-1, with 9 positions matching TRBD1. This CDR3 contains 13 residues. V dropped 6 bases and J dropped 11; count of bases not matched to a gene: 10. Germline V gives CDR1 MNHEY, CDR2 SVGEGT. The CDR3 coding sequence is TGTGCCAGCAGCCGGGACAGGGTGATTGACGCTTTCTTT. Residues: CASSRDRVIDAFF.

Concerning this clonotype itself: This sequence may be a read error, since a much larger clone differs from it by one base. The V and J genes are TRBV14 and TRBJ2-7; D perhaps matches TRBD2 (6 bases). Germline V gives CDR1 SGHDN, CDR2 FVKESK. Trimming removed 1 base from V and 7 bases from J, with 20 bases in between. The CDR3 length is 16 residues. In nucleotides, the CDR3 is TGTGCCAGCAGCCAAGGGATTAGCGGAGGGCGAGGGGAGCAGTACTTC. Encoded protein: CASSQGISGGRGEQYF.

The chain joins TRBV3-1 to TRBJ2-5; D unresolved. The J call is doubtful: the DNA matches TRBJ2-1 better. This CDR3 region has 12 residues. Germline V gene sequence: CDR1 LGHDT, CDR2 YNNKEL (reference sequence). CDR3 bases: TGTGCCAGCAGCCACCACCAAGAGACCCAGTTCTTC. Translating it yields CASSHHQETQFF.

The count of this clonotype is one. The rearrangement links TRBV6-2 or TRBV6-3 to TRBJ1-1; possible D gene TRBD1, 5 bases. The CDR3 spans 16 residues. Germline loops: CDR1 MNHEY, CDR2 SVGEGT. V lost 6 bases and J 4 bases, leaving 21 bases between the germline ends. This CDR3 is CASSPIEMGRGTEAFF. In DNA form, the CDR3 reads TGTGCCAGCAGCCCTATCGAAATGGGGCGCGGCACTGAAGCTTTCTTT.